The 21 T cell receptor beta chains given below trace back to one sample, sequenced in a study of control samples from healthy donors and cancer patients. The table came from immunoSEQ multiplex PCR; TCRdb's copy has only in-frame clones and leaves some out. The sample has roughly 450,000 clones, 90% seen once. Specimen: PBMCs. These receptors all stem from a man in his forties with head and neck cancer.

V is TRBV7-2 and J is TRBJ1-6, with TRBD1 matching over 7 bases. V lost 5 bases and J lost 7; bases outside the gene matches: 11. The germline V gene encodes CDR1 SGHTA and CDR2 FQGNSA. The CDR3 loop spans 16 amino acids. The CDR3 loop is CASSPGKGTANSPLHF. The CDR3 DNA reads as TGTGCCAGCAGCCCGGGCAAGGGGACAGCGAATTCACCCCTCCACTTT. The full variable domain, its missing parts supplied by reference TRBV7-2 and TRBJ1-6, is GAGVSQSPSNKVTEKGKDVELRCDPISGHTALYWYRQSLGQGLEFLIYFQGNSAPDKSGLPSDRFSAERTGGSVSTLTIQRTQQEDSAVYLCASSPGKGTANSPLHFGNGTRLTVT.

This clone has a single count. The chain has TRBV6-2 or TRBV6-3 and TRBJ2-2; tentative D call: TRBD1 (5 bases). V was pared by 0 bases and J by 8 bases, with 7 bases between. The CDR3 sequence is 13 residues long. Germline V gene sequence: CDR1 MNHEY, CDR2 SVGEGT. The DNA for the CDR3 is TGTGCCAGCAGTTACTCCAGGGTAGGGGAGCTGTTTTTT. Protein: CASSYSRVGELFF.

The CDR3 is CASSLFYGSDTEAFF. The CDR3 bases are TGCGCCAGCAGCTTGTTTTACGGGTCCGACACTGAAGCTTTCTTT. The chain combines TRBV5-1 with TRBJ1-1; no clear D gene. Germline CDR1 is SGHRS and CDR2 is YFSETQ. The CDR3 consists of 15 residues. Trimming removed 1 base from V and 3 bases from J, with 13 bases in between.

The chain combines TRBV12-3 or TRBV12-4 with TRBJ2-7; D gene uncertain. This CDR3 has 13 amino acids. Trimming removed 5 bases from V and 3 bases from J, with 11 bases in between. CDR3 loop: CASSPDTNYEQYF. The CDR3 DNA reads TGTGCCAGCAGTCCCGATACTAACTACGAGCAGTACTTC.

The rearrangement uses TRBV4-1 and TRBJ2-3; D is tentatively TRBD1 or TRBD2 (5 bases each). The germline gives CDR1 MGHRA, CDR2 YSYEKL. V dropped 0 bases and J dropped 1 base, with 11 bases sitting between them. The CDR3 totals 16 residues. The CDR3 region is CASSQDRGVGTDTQYF. The DNA of the CDR3 is TGCGCCAGCAGCCAAGATAGAGGGGTGGGCACAGATACGCAGTATTTT.

CDR3: CAWSRRDTQYF. As DNA, the CDR3 is TGTGCCTGGAGTAGGAGAGATACGCAGTATTTT. The chain recombines TRBV30 with TRBJ2-3; D is uncertain. Germline lookup yields CDR1 GTSNPN and CDR2 SVGIG (reference sequence). This CDR3 is built from 11 residues. Trimming removed 2 bases at V and 5 bases at J, with 5 bases between.

The J gene is TRBJ1-1, the V gene TRBV28; D remains ambiguous. The germline V gene has CDR1 MDHEN and CDR2 SYDVKM. This CDR3 is 14 amino acids long. The V end lost 5 bases, the J end lost 1 base, and 11 bases lay between the germline ends. The CDR3 region has the DNA TGTGCCAGCAGTCCACCCGGGAGGAACACTGAAGCTTTCTTT. This encodes CASSPPGRNTEAFF.

The chain is built from TRBV9 and TRBJ2-1, with 7 bases fitting TRBD2. This CDR3 has 15 residues. Unmatched junction bases numbered 5, after V lost 4 bases and J lost 1 base. Germline lookup yields CDR1 SGDLS and CDR2 YYNGEE. CDR3 coding DNA: TGTGCCAGCAGCCCCCCGGGGGGATCCTACAATGAGCAGTTCTTC. As protein: CASSPPGGSYNEQFF.

The chain links TRBV5-4 to TRBJ2-7; D could derive from TRBD1 or TRBD2 (5 bases each). Germline V gene lookup returns CDR1 SGHNT and CDR2 YYREEE (reference sequence). The germline V and J ends were trimmed by 1 base and 4 bases, with 18 bases remaining between them. This CDR3 has 16 residues. The chain's CDR3 is CASSLMRGEFGYEQYF. CDR3 DNA: TGTGCCAGCAGCTTGATGAGGGGTGAATTTGGGTACGAGCAGTACTTC. The variable domain in full, completed from reference TRBV5-4 and TRBJ2-7, reads ETGVTQSPTHLIKTRGQQVTLRCSSQSGHNTVSWYQQALGQGPQFIFQYYREEENGRGNFPPRFSGLQFPNYSSELNVNALELDDSALYLCASSLMRGEFGYEQYFGPGTRLTVT.

This chain connects TRBV10-2 to TRBJ2-1; D may be TRBD2 (6 bases). The CDR3 extends over 15 amino acids. The V and J ends lost 2 bases and 0 bases respectively, with 8 bases between them. CDR1 and CDR2 from the germline V gene are WSHSY and SAAADI. In nucleotides, the CDR3 is TGCGCCAGCAGTGAGGGGGACTTCTCCTACAATGAGCAGTTCTTC. Translating it yields CASSEGDFSYNEQFF.

The chain links TRBV7-2 to TRBJ2-2; tentatively, D is TRBD1 or TRBD2 (5 bases each). This CDR3 region has 15 residues. Trimming cost V 5 bases and J 9 bases, with 19 bases left between them. Germline CDR1 and CDR2: SGHTA and FQGNSA. CDR3 region: CASSQGVELARELFF. In DNA, the CDR3 is TGTGCCAGCAGCCAGGGAGTAGAGTTGGCCCGGGAGCTGTTTTTT.

About this clone: Other DNA sequences in the sample encode the same CDR3. The chain combines TRBV7-2 with TRBJ2-3; D ambiguous. CDR3 length: 16 residues. Trimming stripped 1 base from V and 0 bases from J, with 11 bases between. CDR1 and CDR2 (germline): SGHTA, FQGNSA. The CDR3 DNA is TGTGCCAGCAGCTTAGTGGGTGGAGCTAGCACAGATACGCAGTATTTT. Protein sequence: CASSLVGGASTDTQYF.

The V call is TRBV15, the J call TRBJ1-1; D is unclear. V was cut by 5 bases and J by 3 bases, with 10 bases left in between. The length of the CDR3 is 13 residues. Germline V CDR1 and CDR2: LNHNV, YYDKDF (reference sequence). In DNA form, the CDR3 reads TGTGCCACCAGCGAGTCGTTCGACACTGAAGCTTTCTTT. This translates into CATSESFDTEAFF.

The chain couples TRBV5-3 to TRBJ2-1, with 9 bases fitting TRBD2. TRBV5-3 is known as an ORF, though its function is uncertain. J gave up 2 bases and V 4 bases, and 4 bases lay outside the gene matches. The CDR3 has 15 amino acids. The DNA of the CDR3 is TGTGCCAGAAGCCACCTAGCGGGACCCTACAATGAGCAGTTCTTC. Its protein is CARSHLAGPYNEQFF.

V and J are TRBV19 and TRBJ2-7; D is undetermined. Germline assignment: CDR1 LNHDA and CDR2 SQIVND (reference sequence). V was cut by 3 bases and J by 5 bases, with 8 bases left in between. This CDR3 has 12 amino acids. The CDR3 nucleotides read TGTGCCAGTAGTATCGGAGACGACGAGCAGTACTTC. It yields the protein CASSIGDDEQYF. Drawing the rest from reference TRBV19 and TRBJ2-7, the complete variable domain is DGGITQSPKYLFRKEGQNVTLSCEQNLNHDAMYWYRQDPGQGLRLIYYSQIVNDFQKGDIAEGYSVSREKKESFPLTVTSAQKNPTAFYLCASSIGDDEQYFGPGTRLTVT.

This chain connects TRBV27 to TRBJ1-6; a possible D gene is TRBD1 (6 bases). The CDR3 is made up of 15 amino acids. The germline V and J ends were trimmed by 5 bases and 10 bases, with 18 bases remaining between them. Germline CDR1 and CDR2: MNHEY and SMNVEV (reference sequence). The CDR3 is CASSTNRVLGSPLHF. The CDR3 DNA reads TGTGCCAGCAGTACGAACAGGGTCTTAGGATCACCCCTCCACTTT.

The gene calls are TRBV27 and TRBJ2-1, with 9 bases identical to TRBD2. V dropped 8 bases and J dropped 3; count of bases not matched to a gene: 5. The germline V gene has CDR1 MNHEY and CDR2 SMNVEV (reference sequence). The CDR3 contains 14 residues. CDR3 sequence: CASQISGSYNEQFF. The CDR3 DNA sequence: TGTGCCAGCCAGATTAGCGGGAGCTACAATGAGCAGTTCTTC.

The rearrangement joins TRBV13 to TRBJ2-1; tentatively, D is TRBD2 (5 bases). This CDR3 is built from 18 residues. Germline CDR1 and CDR2: PRHDT and FYEKMQ (reference sequence). V was clipped by 1 base and J by 0 bases, with 16 bases between them. The chain's CDR3 is CASSLAVRELSSYNEQFF. The DNA of the CDR3 is TGTGCCAGCAGCTTAGCAGTCCGGGAACTAAGCTCCTACAATGAGCAGTTCTTC. Full variable domain (missing parts from reference TRBV13 and TRBJ2-1): AAGVIQSPRHLIKEKRETATLKCYPIPRHDTVYWYQQGPGQDPQFLISFYEKMQSDKGSIPDRFSAQQFSDYHSELNMSSLELGDSALYFCASSLAVRELSSYNEQFFGPGTRLTVL.

The V gene is TRBV5-1, the J gene TRBJ2-2, with 9 bases identical to TRBD2. J lost 0 bases, V lost 1 base, and 4 bases had no gene match. The CDR3 spans 17 residues. Germline V gene data show CDR1 as SGHRS and CDR2 as YFSETQ. This chain's CDR3 is CASSLNPSGANTGELFF. DNA for the CDR3: TGCGCCAGCAGCTTGAACCCTAGCGGGGCGAACACCGGGGAGCTGTTTTTT.

V is TRBV2 and J is TRBJ2-5; 9 nucleotides line up with TRBD2. V gave up 8 bases and J gave up 4 bases; unmatched junction bases: 5. CDR1 and CDR2 (germline): SNHLY, FYNNEI. The CDR3 is made up of 13 amino acids. Here the CDR3 reads CASASGNGETQYF. The CDR3 DNA is TGTGCCAGCGCTAGCGGGAACGGAGAGACCCAGTACTTC.

The V gene is TRBV10-3, the J gene TRBJ2-7; 9 positions match TRBD2. Germline CDR1 reads ENHRY; CDR2 reads SYGVKD. V lost 0 bases and J lost 0; bases outside the gene matches: 3. This CDR3 has 16 residues. The CDR3 sequence is CAISESLAGSSYEQYF. CDR3 nucleotide sequence: TGTGCCATCAGTGAGTCTCTAGCGGGGAGCTCCTACGAGCAGTACTTC.